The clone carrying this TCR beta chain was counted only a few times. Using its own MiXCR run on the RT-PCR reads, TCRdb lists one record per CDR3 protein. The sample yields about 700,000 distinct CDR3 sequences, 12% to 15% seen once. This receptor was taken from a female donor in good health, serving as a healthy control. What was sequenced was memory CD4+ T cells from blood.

CDR3 bases: TGCGCCAGCAGCTCTACAGGGAGCCCTCCTCCTAATGAAAAACTGTTTTTT. Protein product: CASSSTGSPPPNEKLFF. This chain joins TRBV5-1 and TRBJ1-4, with a possible D match to TRBD1 (6 bases). The CDR3 has 17 amino acids. With 3 bases removed from V and 3 bases from J, the gap between germline ends came to 18 bases. Germline CDR1 and CDR2: SGHRS and YFSETQ.